This T cell receptor beta chain originates from a study of beta chain features in type 1 diabetes. Study results and limitations: It was not settled here whether HLA type affects TCRB rearrangement. TCRB CDR3s were moderately but significantly shorter in Type 1 diabetes patients in all four CD4+ subsets.

V was trimmed by 6 bases and J by 1 base, leaving 15 bases between them. The CDR3 covers 14 residues. The germline gives CDR1 SQVTM, CDR2 ANQGSEA. As every portion of the isolated RNA was reverse transcribed, the sequencing read expressed TCRB transcripts. TCRdb's table, derived via immunoSEQ multiplex PCR, lists solely in-frame clones and lacks some. The sample lists some 180,000 clones; around an eighth were seen once. Concerning this clone: Its cognate antigen is unknown.

The origin of this receptor is a woman between 18 and 29 years old in good health. This chain connects TRBV29-1 to TRBJ1-1; maybe TRBD1 (5 bases). The source material was central memory CD4+ T cells from blood. The CDR3 nucleotides read TGCAGCGTAGACTACGGGGGGAGGAACACTGAAGCTTTCTTT. Residues: CSVDYGGRNTEAFF.